Listed here are 5 T cell receptor beta chains from one sample, sequenced in a study of T cells in Graves' hyperthyroidism and ophthalmopathy. RNA transcripts were the template for amplifying TCR beta CDR3 regions. First-round RT-PCR with HTBI primers amplified the TCR CDR3 region. TCRdb passed the multiplex PCR reads through MiXCR, listing each CDR3 protein once. The data show roughly 380,000 distinct CDR3 sequences, approximately 19% seen once. The sequencing sample was made of blood. These receptors all stem from a woman aged 18-35 years with Graves' hyperthyroidism.

This clonotype was detected ten times or more. The V call is TRBV6-1, the J call TRBJ1-5, with D maybe TRBD1 (5 bases). CDR1 MNHNS and CDR2 SASEGT come from the germline V gene. The CDR3 is 17 residues long. Trimming shortened V by 6 bases and J by 2 bases, and 20 bases separated the two germline ends. As DNA, the CDR3 is TGTGCCAGCAGGGAAAGGTATGGAGGGGTCGGCAATCAGCCCCAGCATTTT. Protein product: CASRERYGGVGNQPQHF.

This chain connects TRBV12-3 or TRBV12-4 to TRBJ2-7, with D maybe TRBD2 (6 bases). This CDR3 has 13 residues. Trimming took off 6 bases at V and 10 bases at J, with 19 bases between the two ends. CDR3 sequence reads: CASSEHRRGDQYF. The CDR3 DNA sequence: TGTGCCAGCAGCGAGCATAGGAGGGGCGACCAGTACTTC.

This clonotype was seen repeatedly, ten times or more. A much larger clone lies a single base off, so this may be a read error. This chain uses TRBV6-5 with TRBJ2-5; the D gene could be TRBD1 or TRBD2 (5 bases each). CDR1 and CDR2 (germline): MNHEY, SVGAGI. CDR3 size: 17 residues. In DNA form, the CDR3 reads TGTGCCAGCAGTTACCCCCCCAGCACTGGCCTCAGGGAGACCAAGTACTTC. This translates into CASSYPPSTGLRETKYF.

This clonotype was detected only a few times. The chain couples TRBV5-5 to TRBJ1-6; 7 bases fit TRBD1. The CDR3 covers 16 residues. The ends lost 0 bases at V and 9 bases at J; junction bases unmatched: 9. From germline, CDR1 is SGHKS and CDR2 YYEKEE (reference sequence). This chain's CDR3 is CASSLGPTRGVSPLHF. CDR3 in DNA: TGTGCCAGCAGCTTGGGTCCTACCAGGGGGGTTTCACCCCTCCACTTT.

This clonotype showed up many times. The rearrangement uses TRBV28 and TRBJ1-2, with no clear D. Germline V gives CDR1 MDHEN, CDR2 SYDVKM. Trimming stripped 5 bases from V and 4 bases from J, with 8 bases between. The CDR3 spans 12 residues. The CDR3 sequence is CASSLSAYGYTF. DNA for the CDR3: TGTGCCAGCAGTCTATCCGCCTATGGCTACACCTTC.